This entry concerns a single T cell receptor (beta chain). Germline CDR1 reads SGHTA; CDR2 reads FQGNSA. The CDR3 consists of 14 residues. The V and J ends lost 1 base and 2 bases respectively, with 8 bases between them. The source of the sample is a study of cytomegalovirus exposure and HLA in healthy donors. Method: immunoSEQ multiplex PCR; TCRdb's copy keeps in-frame clones and lacks some. The sample contains more than 250,000 clones, 87% of which appear only once. This chain links TRBV7-2 with TRBJ2-5, with D tentatively TRBD2 (6 bases). The sample comprised PBMCs. The TCR originated in a woman aged 25-40 years in good health and CMV-seropositive. The CDR3 DNA is TGTGCCAGCAGCTTAGGACTAGGACAAGAGACCCAGTACTTC. This encodes CASSLGLGQETQYF.